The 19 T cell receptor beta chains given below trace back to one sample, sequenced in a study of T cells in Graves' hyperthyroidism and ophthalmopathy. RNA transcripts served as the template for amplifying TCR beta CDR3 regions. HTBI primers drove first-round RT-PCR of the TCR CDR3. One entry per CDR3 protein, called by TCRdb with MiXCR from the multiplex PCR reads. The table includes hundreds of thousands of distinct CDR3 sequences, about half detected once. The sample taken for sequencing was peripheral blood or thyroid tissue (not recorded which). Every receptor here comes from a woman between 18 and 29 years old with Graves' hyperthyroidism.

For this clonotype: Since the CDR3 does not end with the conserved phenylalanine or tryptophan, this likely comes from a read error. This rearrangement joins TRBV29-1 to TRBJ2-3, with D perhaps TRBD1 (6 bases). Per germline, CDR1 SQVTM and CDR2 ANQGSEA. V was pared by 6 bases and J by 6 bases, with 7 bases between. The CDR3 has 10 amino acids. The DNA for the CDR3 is TGCAGCGTGGGGGCCGATACGCAGTATTTA. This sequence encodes CSVGADTQYL.

The CDR3 nucleotides are TGTGCCAGCAGTCCCGCAGCGGGTCCGTACTTC. This codes for CASSPAAGPYF. This chain connects TRBV7-2 to TRBJ2-5, with D possibly being TRBD2 (6 bases). The CDR3 has 11 residues. Germline V gene sequence: CDR1 SGHTA, CDR2 FQGNSA. The V end lost 6 bases, the J end lost 13 bases, and 15 bases lay between the germline ends.

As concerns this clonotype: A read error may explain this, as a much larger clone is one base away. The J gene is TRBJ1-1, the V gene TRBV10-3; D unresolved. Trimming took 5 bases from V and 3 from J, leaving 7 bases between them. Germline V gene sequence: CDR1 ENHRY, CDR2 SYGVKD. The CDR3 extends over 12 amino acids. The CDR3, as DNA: TGTGCCATCAGTTACTCGGACACTGAAGCTTTCTTT. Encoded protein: CAISYSDTEAFF.

The CDR3 region is CASSEGAGGANVLTF. The DNA of the CDR3 is TGTGCCAGCAGTGAAGGAGCAGGGGGGGCCAACGTCCTGACTTTC. The rearrangement joins TRBV2 to TRBJ2-6, with D tentatively TRBD1 (5 bases). Germline loops: CDR1 SNHLY, CDR2 FYNNEI. The CDR3 runs 15 residues. The V end was cut by 1 base, the J end by 4 bases, with 8 bases between. Using reference TRBV2 and TRBJ2-6 for the parts outside the CDR3, the full variable domain is EPEVTQTPSHQVTQMGQEVILRCVPISNHLYFYWYRQILGQKVEFLVSFYNNEISEKSEIFDDQFSVERPDGSNFTLKIRSTKLEDSAMYFCASSEGAGGANVLTFGAGSRLTVL.

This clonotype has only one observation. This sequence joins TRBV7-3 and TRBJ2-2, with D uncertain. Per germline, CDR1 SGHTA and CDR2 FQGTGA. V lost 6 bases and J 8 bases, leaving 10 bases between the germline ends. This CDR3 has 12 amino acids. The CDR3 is CASRATYGELFF. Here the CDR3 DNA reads TGTGCCAGCAGGGCGACTTATGGGGAGCTGTTTTTT. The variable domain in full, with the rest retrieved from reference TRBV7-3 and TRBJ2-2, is GAGVSQTPSNKVTEKGKYVELRCDPISGHTALYWYRQSLGQGPEFLIYFQGTGAADDSGLPNDRFFAVRPEGSVSTLKIQRTERGDSAVYLCASRATYGELFFGEGSRLTVL.

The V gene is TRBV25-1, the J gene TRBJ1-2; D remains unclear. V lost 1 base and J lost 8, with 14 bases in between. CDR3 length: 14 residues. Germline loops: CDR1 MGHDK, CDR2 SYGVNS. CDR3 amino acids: CASSESKANGGYTF. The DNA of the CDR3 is TGTGCCAGCAGTGAATCAAAGGCTAACGGCGGCTACACCTTC.

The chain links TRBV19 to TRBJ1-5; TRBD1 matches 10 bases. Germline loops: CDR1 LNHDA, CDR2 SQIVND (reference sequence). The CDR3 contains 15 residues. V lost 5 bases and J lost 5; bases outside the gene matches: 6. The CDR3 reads CASSLWTGGDQPQHF. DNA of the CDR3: TGTGCCAGTAGTCTCTGGACAGGGGGGGATCAGCCCCAGCATTTT. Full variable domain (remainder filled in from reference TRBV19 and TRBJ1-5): DGGITQSPKYLFRKEGQNVTLSCEQNLNHDAMYWYRQDPGQGLRLIYYSQIVNDFQKGDIAEGYSVSREKKESFPLTVTSAQKNPTAFYLCASSLWTGGDQPQHFGDGTRLSIL.

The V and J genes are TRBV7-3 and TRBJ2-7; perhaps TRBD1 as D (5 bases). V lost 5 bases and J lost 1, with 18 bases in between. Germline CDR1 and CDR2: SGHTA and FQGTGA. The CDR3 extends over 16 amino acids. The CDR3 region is CASSRVTGPDSYEQYF. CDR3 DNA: TGTGCCAGCAGCCGAGTTACAGGCCCAGATTCCTACGAGCAGTACTTC.

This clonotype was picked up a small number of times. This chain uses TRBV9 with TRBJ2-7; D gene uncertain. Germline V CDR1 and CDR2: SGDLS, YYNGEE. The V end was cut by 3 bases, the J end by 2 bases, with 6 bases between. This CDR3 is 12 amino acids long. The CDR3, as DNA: TGTGCCAGCAGCGCAGCCCCCTACGAGCAGTACTTC. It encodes CASSAAPYEQYF. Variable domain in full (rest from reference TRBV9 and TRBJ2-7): DSGVTQTPKHLITATGQRVTLRCSPRSGDLSVYWYQQSLDQGLQFLIQYYNGEERAKGNILERFSAQQFPDLHSELNLSSLELGDSALYFCASSAAPYEQYFGPGTRLTVT.

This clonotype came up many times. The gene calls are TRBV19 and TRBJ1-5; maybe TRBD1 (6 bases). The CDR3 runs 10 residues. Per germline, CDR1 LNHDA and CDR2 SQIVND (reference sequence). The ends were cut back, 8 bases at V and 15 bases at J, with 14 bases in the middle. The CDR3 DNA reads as TGTGCCAGTTTTGGGGGCCGACCGCATTTT. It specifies CASFGGRPHF.

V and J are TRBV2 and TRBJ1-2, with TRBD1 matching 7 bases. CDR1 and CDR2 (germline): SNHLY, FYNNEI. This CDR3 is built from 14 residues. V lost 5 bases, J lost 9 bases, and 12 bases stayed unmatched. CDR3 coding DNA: TGTGCCAGCAGTAGACCAGGACAGGTGGGCAGCTACACCTTC. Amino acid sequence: CASSRPGQVGSYTF.

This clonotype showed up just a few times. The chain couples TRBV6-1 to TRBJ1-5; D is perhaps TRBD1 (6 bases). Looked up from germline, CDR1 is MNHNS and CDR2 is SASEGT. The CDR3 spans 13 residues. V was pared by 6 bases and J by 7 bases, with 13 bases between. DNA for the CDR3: TGTGCCAGCAGCCAGGACAGCAGCCAGCCCCAGCATTTT. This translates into CASSQDSSQPQHF.

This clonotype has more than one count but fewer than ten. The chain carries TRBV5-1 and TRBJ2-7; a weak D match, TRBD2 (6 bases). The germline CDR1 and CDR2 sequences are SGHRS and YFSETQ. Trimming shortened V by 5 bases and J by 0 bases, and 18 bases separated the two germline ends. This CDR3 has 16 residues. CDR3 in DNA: TGCGCCAGCAGGTTACGCTCGGGAGTAAACTCCTACGAGCAGTACTTC. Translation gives CASRLRSGVNSYEQYF. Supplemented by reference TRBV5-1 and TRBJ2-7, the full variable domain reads KAGVTQTPRYLIKTRGQQVTLSCSPISGHRSVSWYQQTPGQGLQFLFEYFSETQRNKGNFPGRFSGRQFSNSRSEMNVSTLELGDSALYLCASRLRSGVNSYEQYFGPGTRLTVT.

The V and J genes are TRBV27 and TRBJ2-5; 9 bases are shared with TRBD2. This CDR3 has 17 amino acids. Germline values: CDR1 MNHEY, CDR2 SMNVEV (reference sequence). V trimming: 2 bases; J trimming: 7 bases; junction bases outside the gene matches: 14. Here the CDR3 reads CASSLIGASGTPGTQYF. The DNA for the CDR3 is TGTGCCAGCAGTTTAATCGGAGCTAGCGGGACCCCGGGGACCCAGTACTTC.

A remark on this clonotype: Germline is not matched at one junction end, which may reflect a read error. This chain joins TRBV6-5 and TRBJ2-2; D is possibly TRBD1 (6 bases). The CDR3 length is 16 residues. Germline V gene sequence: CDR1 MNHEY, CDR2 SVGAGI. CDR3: CASSWSWGRNTGELFF. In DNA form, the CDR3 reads TGTGCCAGCAGTTGGTCCTGGGGGCGGAACACCGGGGAACTGTTTTTT.

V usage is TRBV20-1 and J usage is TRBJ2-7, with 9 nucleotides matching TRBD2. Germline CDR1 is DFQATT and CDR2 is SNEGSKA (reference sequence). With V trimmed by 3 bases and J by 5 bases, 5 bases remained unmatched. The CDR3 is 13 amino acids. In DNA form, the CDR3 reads TGCAGTGCTAGTTCTGCGGGAGGGAACGAGCAGTACTTC. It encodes CSASSAGGNEQYF.

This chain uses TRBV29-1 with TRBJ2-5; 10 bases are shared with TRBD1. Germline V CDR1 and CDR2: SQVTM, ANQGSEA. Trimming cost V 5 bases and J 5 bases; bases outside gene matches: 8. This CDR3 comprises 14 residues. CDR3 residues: CSVSTGGAGETQYF. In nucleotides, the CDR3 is TGCAGCGTTTCGACAGGGGGCGCCGGTGAGACCCAGTACTTC.

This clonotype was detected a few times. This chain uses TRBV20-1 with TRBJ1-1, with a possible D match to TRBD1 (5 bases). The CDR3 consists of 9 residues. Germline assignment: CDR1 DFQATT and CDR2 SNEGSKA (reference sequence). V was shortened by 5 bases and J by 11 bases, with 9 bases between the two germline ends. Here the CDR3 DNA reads TGCAGTGCTGGGACCCGTGCTTTCTTT. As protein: CSAGTRAFF.

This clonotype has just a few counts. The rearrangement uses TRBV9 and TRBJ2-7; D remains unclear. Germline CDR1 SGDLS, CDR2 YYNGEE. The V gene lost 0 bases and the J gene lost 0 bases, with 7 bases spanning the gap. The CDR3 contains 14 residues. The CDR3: CASSVDLSSYEQYF. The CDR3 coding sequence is TGTGCCAGCAGCGTAGATCTCAGCTCCTACGAGCAGTACTTC. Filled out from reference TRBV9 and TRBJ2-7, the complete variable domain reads DSGVTQTPKHLITATGQRVTLRCSPRSGDLSVYWYQQSLDQGLQFLIQYYNGEERAKGNILERFSAQQFPDLHSELNLSSLELGDSALYFCASSVDLSSYEQYFGPGTRLTVT.